Presented here are 4 T cell receptor beta chains from one specimen sequenced in a study of T cells in Graves' hyperthyroidism and ophthalmopathy. TCR beta CDR3 sequences were amplified from RNA transcripts. A first-round RT-PCR of the TCR CDR3 used the HTBI primer set. TCRdb processed the multiplex PCR reads anew with MiXCR; each CDR3 protein has one entry. The table has 450,000 to 700,000 distinct CDR3 sequences, around 45% seen once. Sample: peripheral blood or thyroid tissue (not recorded which). Receptors originate from an adult woman with Graves' disease, either hyperthyroidism or ophthalmopathy (not recorded which).

The chain employs TRBV7-9 and TRBJ1-2, with 8 bases identical to TRBD1. The CDR3 consists of 16 residues. From germline, CDR1 is SEHNR and CDR2 FQNEAQ (reference sequence). V lost 1 base to trimming and J lost 7 bases; unmatched junction nucleotides: 11. The CDR3 spells CASSLVPGQGSLGYTF. The DNA of the CDR3 is TGTGCCAGCAGCTTAGTACCTGGACAGGGTAGTCTTGGCTACACCTTC.

The CDR3 region is CATQSTNRGGDQPQHF. The CDR3 DNA follows: TGTGCCACCCAAAGTACGAACAGGGGCGGCGATCAGCCCCAGCATTTT. This sequence joins TRBV10-3 and TRBJ1-5; the match to TRBD1 covers 7 bases. Losses at the gene ends were 10 bases for V and 5 bases for J; bases not matched to a gene: 17. The CDR3 totals 16 residues. Per germline, CDR1 ENHRY and CDR2 SYGVKD.

Many counts were recorded for this clonotype. The chain has TRBV20-1 and TRBJ1-5, with D perhaps matching TRBD1 (6 bases). V lost 6 bases, J lost 3 bases, and 15 bases lay in between. Looked up from germline, CDR1 is DFQATT and CDR2 is SNEGSKA (reference sequence). The CDR3 totals 14 residues. The CDR3 loop is CSAIQGNLNQPQHF. The DNA for the CDR3 is TGCAGTGCAATTCAGGGGAACCTCAATCAGCCCCAGCATTTT.

This clonotype was seen more than once but under ten times. An end of the junction differs from the germline gene, which may be a read error. In nucleotides, the CDR3 is TGTGCCAGCAGTTACTCGGGTGTGGGCCTGGTGGAGACTCAGTACTTC. The encoded protein is CASSYSGVGLVETQYF. The V and J genes are TRBV6-6 and TRBJ2-5; the D is unclear. The CDR3 is made up of 16 amino acids. CDR1 is MNHNY and CDR2 is SVGAGI in the germline V gene (reference sequence).